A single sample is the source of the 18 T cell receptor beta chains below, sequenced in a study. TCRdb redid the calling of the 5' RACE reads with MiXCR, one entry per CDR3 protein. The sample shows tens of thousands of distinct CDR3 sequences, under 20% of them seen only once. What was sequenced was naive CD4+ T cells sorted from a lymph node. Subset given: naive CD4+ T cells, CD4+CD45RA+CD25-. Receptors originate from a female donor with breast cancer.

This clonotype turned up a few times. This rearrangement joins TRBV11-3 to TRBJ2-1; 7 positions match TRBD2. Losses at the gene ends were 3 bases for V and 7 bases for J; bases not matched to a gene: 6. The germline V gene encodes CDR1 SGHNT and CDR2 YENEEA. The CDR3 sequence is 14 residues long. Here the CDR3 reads CASSLGRETNEQFF. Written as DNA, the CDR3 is TGTGCCAGCAGCTTGGGGCGGGAGACGAATGAGCAGTTCTTC.

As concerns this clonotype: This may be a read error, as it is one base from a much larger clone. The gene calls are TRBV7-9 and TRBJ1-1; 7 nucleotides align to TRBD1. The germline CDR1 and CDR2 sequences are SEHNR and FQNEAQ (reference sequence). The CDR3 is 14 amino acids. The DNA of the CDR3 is TGTGCCTGCAGTCGGACAGGAGACATCACTGAAGCTTTCTTT. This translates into CACSRTGDITEAFF.

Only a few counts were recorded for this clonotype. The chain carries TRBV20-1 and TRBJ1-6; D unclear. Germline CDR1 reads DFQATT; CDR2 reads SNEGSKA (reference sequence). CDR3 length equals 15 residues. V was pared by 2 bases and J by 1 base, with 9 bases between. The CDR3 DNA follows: TGCAGTGCTAGACGGGGTTTTTCCTATAATTCACCCCTCCACTTT. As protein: CSARRGFSYNSPLHF.

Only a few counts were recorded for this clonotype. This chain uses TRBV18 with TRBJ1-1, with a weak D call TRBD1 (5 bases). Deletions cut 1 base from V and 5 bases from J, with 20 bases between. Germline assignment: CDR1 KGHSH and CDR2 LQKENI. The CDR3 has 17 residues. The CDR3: CASSPRSLGGGETEAFF. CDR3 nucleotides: TGTGCCAGCTCACCACGGAGCCTTGGCGGGGGGGAGACTGAAGCTTTCTTT.

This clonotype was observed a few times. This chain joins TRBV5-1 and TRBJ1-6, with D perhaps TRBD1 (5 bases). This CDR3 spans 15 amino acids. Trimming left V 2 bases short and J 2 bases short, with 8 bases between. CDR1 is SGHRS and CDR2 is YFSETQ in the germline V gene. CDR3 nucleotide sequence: TGCGCCAGCAGCTTCGGGGGAACCTATAATTCACCCCTCCACTTT. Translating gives CASSFGGTYNSPLHF.

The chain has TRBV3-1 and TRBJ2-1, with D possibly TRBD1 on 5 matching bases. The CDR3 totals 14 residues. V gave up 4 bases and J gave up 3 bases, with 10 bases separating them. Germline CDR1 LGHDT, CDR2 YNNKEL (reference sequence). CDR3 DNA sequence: TGTGCCAGCAGCCGCGCAGGGTACTACAATGAGCAGTTCTTC. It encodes CASSRAGYYNEQFF.

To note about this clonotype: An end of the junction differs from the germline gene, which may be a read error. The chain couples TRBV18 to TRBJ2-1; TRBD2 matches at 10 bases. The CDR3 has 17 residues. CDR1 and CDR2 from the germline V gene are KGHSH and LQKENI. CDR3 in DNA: TGTACCAGCTCCCGGACTAGCGGAGACAGCTCCTACAATGAGCAGTTCTTC. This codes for CTSSRTSGDSSYNEQFF.

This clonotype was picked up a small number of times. DNA of the CDR3: TGTGCCAGCAGCTTAACCGGGACTAGCGGGGCCGGGGAGACCCAGTACTTC. It is translated as CASSLTGTSGAGETQYF. This chain uses TRBV7-3 with TRBJ2-5; 13 nucleotides agree with TRBD2. The trim removed 0 bases at V and 5 bases at J, leaving 6 bases unmatched. Germline V gives CDR1 SGHTA, CDR2 FQGTGA. The CDR3 sequence is 17 residues long.

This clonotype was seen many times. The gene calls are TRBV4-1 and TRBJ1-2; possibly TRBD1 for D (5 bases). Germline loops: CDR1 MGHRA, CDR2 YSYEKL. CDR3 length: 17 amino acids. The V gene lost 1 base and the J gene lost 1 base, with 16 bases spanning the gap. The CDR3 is CASSQGSLGRFNYGYTF. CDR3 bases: TGCGCCAGCAGCCAAGGATCTTTGGGACGCTTTAACTATGGCTACACCTTC.

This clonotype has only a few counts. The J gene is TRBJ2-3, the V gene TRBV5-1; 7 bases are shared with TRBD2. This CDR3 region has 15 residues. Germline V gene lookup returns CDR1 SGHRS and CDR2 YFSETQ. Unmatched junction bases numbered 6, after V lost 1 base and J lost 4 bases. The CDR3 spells CASSLTSEKADTQYF. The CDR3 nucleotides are TGCGCCAGCAGCTTGACTAGCGAAAAGGCAGATACGCAGTATTTT.

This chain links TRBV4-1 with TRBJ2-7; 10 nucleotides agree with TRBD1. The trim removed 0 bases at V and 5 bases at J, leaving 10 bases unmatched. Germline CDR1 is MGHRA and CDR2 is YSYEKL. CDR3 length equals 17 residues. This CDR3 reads CASSQDGTGDSKDEQYF. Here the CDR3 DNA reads TGCGCCAGCAGCCAAGACGGGACAGGGGATTCCAAGGACGAGCAGTACTTC.

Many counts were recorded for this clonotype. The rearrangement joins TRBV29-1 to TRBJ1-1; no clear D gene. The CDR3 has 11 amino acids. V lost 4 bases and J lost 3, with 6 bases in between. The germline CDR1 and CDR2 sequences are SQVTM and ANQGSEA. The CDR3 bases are TGCAGCGTTGCGCCCTACACTGAAGCTTTCTTT. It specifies CSVAPYTEAFF.

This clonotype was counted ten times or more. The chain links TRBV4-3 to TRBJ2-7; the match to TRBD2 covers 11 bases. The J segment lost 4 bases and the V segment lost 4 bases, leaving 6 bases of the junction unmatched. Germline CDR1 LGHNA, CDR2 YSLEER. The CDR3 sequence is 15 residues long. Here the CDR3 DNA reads TGCGCCAGCAGCCGAACACTAGCGGGAGTTTACGAGCAGTACTTC. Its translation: CASSRTLAGVYEQYF.

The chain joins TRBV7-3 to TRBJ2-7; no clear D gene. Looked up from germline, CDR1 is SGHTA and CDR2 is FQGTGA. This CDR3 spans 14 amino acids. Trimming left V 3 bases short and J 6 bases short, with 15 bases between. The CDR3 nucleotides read TGTGCCAGCAGCTTGGACCATAATTCTGCCGAGCAGTACTTC. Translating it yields CASSLDHNSAEQYF. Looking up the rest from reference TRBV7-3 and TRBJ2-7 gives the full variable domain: GAGVSQTPSNKVTEKGKYVELRCDPISGHTALYWYRQSLGQGPEFLIYFQGTGAADDSGLPNDRFFAVRPEGSVSTLKIQRTERGDSAVYLCASSLDHNSAEQYFGPGTRLTVT.

CDR3 protein: CASSPSTGITEAFF. In DNA form, the CDR3 reads TGTGCCAGCAGCCCCTCGACAGGGATTACTGAAGCTTTCTTT. The chain joins TRBV7-3 to TRBJ1-1; the match to TRBD1 covers 7 bases. The CDR3 spans 14 residues. Germline V gene data show CDR1 as SGHTA and CDR2 as FQGTGA. Trimming took 5 bases from V and 5 from J; bases not matched to a gene: 8.

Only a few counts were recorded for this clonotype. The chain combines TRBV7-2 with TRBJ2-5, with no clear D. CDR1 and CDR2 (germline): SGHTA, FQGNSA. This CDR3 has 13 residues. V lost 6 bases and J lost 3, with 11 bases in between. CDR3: CASSYQVKETQYF. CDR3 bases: TGTGCCAGCAGTTACCAGGTGAAAGAGACCCAGTACTTC.

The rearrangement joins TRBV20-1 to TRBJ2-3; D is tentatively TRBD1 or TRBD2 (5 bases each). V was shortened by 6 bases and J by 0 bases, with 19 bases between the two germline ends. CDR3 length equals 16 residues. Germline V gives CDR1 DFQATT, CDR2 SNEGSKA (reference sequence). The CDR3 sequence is CSAEGTGSASTDTQYF. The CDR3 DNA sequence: TGCAGTGCCGAAGGGACCGGGTCCGCTAGCACAGATACGCAGTATTTT.

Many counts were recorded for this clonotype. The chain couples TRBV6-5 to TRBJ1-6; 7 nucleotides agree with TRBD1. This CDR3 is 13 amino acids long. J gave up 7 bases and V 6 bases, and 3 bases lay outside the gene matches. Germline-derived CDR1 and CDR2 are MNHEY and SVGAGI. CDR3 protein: CASRRQGNSPLHF. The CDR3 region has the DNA TGTGCCAGCAGACGACAGGGAAATTCACCCCTCCACTTT.